These 4 T cell receptor beta chains were all obtained from the same sample, sequenced in a study of human T cells and chemical hapten exposure. TCRdb used MiXCR to reprocess the RACE reads, holding one entry per CDR3 protein. Counted here are just over 95,000 distinct CDR3 sequences, 27% occurring once; the ten biggest clones make up 10%. As for time point: patch test 3, about 24 weeks after DPC sensitization. Treatment of the sample: therapeutic diphenylcyclopropenone sensitization with weekly scalp DPC. The specimen was whole blood, collected in connection with sensitization to the hapten diphenylcyclopropenone (DPC). The receptors were gathered from a man between 40 and 49 years old with alopecia areata. Some clones in this sample may be carry-over from other donors' samples.

The table lists this clonotype with a few counts. The gene calls are TRBV11-2 and TRBJ2-3, with 8 bases matching TRBD2. The CDR3 loop spans 16 amino acids. Germline CDR1 is SGHAT and CDR2 is FQNNGV. The junction had 6 bases not matched to a gene; V was cut back by 2 bases and J by 2 bases. CDR3 loop: CASSLRGGGYTDTQYF. The CDR3 nucleotides are TGTGCCAGCAGCTTACGGGGGGGCGGATACACAGATACGCAGTATTTT.

This clonotype was observed a few times. The chain uses TRBV5-1 and TRBJ2-3; D tentatively fits TRBD1 or TRBD2 (6 bases each). With 6 bases removed from V and 7 bases from J, the gap between germline ends came to 15 bases. The length of the CDR3 is 13 residues. Germline CDR1 is SGHRS and CDR2 is YFSETQ. The chain's CDR3 is CASTLGGGNTQYF. The CDR3 region has the DNA TGCGCCAGCACCCTCGGAGGGGGGAATACGCAGTATTTT.

This clonotype was detected a few times. The CDR3 here is CASRRLGHEQFF. The CDR3 nucleotides are TGTGCCAGCAGACGACTAGGCCATGAGCAGTTCTTC. The chain uses TRBV13 and TRBJ2-1; TRBD2 is a possible D gene (6 bases). The CDR3 loop spans 12 amino acids. The germline CDR1 and CDR2 sequences are PRHDT and FYEKMQ (reference sequence). V dropped 6 bases and J dropped 8 bases, with 11 bases sitting between them.

This clonotype has a handful of counts. V is TRBV23-1 and J is TRBJ1-1; D is uncertain. TRBV23-1 falls under the ORF class, with uncertain function. The CDR3 sequence is 15 residues long. Between the trimmed V and J ends, which lost 7 bases and 0 bases, there was a span of 15 bases. The chain's CDR3 is CASTHRQAMNTEAFF. The DNA of the CDR3 is TGCGCCAGCACCCATCGGCAGGCCATGAACACTGAAGCTTTCTTT.